Detailed here is one TCR beta chain. Its antigen is currently unknown. The CDR3 runs 15 residues. V shed 5 bases and J shed 6 bases, with 20 bases lying between them. Germline-derived CDR1 and CDR2 are MNHEY and SMNVEV (reference sequence). The sample belongs to a study of identical twins. It was template switching that added a universal primer site, and there were unique molecular identifiers on the cDNA. TCRdb reprocessed the 5' RACE reads with MiXCR, giving one entry per CDR3 protein. The data hold approximately 890,000 distinct CDR3 sequences, with roughly an eighth observed a single time. Study-wide results and caveats: Sequences that were beta out-of-frame showed weaker excess twin sharing. Zero-insertion analyses could be partly confounded by invariant MAIT and iNKT cells. Sequences that were out-of-frame, alpha and twin-shared displayed an excess of low generation probability.

In addition, the sample was reused for a study of yellow fever vaccine responses in identical twins.

The sample was PBMCs. The chain combines TRBV27 with TRBJ2-7; no clear D gene. This TCR was sampled from a woman between 18 and 29 years old in good health. The CDR3 is CASSAPGQEFSEQYF. CDR3 DNA: TGTGCCAGCAGTGCGCCGGGTCAGGAGTTTTCCGAGCAGTACTTC.